Below are 19 T cell receptor beta chains sequenced from a single sample in a study of T-cell reconstitution after alpha-beta-depleted transplantation in children. Unique molecular identifiers featured in how the TCRbeta library was prepared. TCRdb used MiXCR to reprocess the PCR reads, holding one entry per CDR3 protein. The sample lists about 340,000 distinct CDR3 sequences; roughly 15% were seen once. Specimen: PBMCs, mostly from graft donor cells, collected 360 days after TCRalphabeta/CD19-depleted stem cell transplant. The receptor source for this set is a male patient between 2 and 15 years old who had a stem cell transplant for acute lymphoblastic leukemia, so the T cells may come from the graft donor.

Here the CDR3 reads CASSPRDRAYNEQFF. CDR3 coding DNA: TGTGCCAGCAGTCCCCGGGACAGGGCCTACAATGAGCAGTTCTTC. The chain couples TRBV12-3 or TRBV12-4 to TRBJ2-1, with 9 nucleotides matching TRBD1. The trim removed 5 bases at V and 2 bases at J, leaving 4 bases unmatched. The CDR3 spans 15 residues.

This clonotype was picked up many times. This rearrangement joins TRBV12-3 or TRBV12-4 to TRBJ2-3, with D uncertain. V was trimmed by 2 bases and J by 6 bases, leaving 12 bases between them. The CDR3 extends over 14 amino acids. The CDR3 loop reads CASSLRSQPDTQYF. DNA for the CDR3: TGTGCCAGCAGTTTAAGGTCCCAACCCGATACGCAGTATTTT.

The chain combines TRBV20-1 with TRBJ2-4; D is unresolved. V dropped 3 bases and J dropped 0 bases, with 6 bases sitting between them. CDR3 size: 13 residues. The germline CDR1 and CDR2 sequences are DFQATT and SNEGSKA (reference sequence). CDR3 coding DNA: TGCAGTGCTAGTCTGGTAGCCAAAAACATTCAGTACTTC. This gives the protein CSASLVAKNIQYF.

This clonotype was seen a few times. The chain is built from TRBV20-1 and TRBJ2-7; 14 bases align to TRBD2. CDR3 length: 14 amino acids. Germline trimming cut 5 bases from V and 5 bases from J; bases unmatched to any gene: 5. Germline CDR1 reads DFQATT; CDR2 reads SNEGSKA (reference sequence). Here the CDR3 reads CSALGTSGRNEQYF. The CDR3 DNA is TGCAGTGCTTTAGGGACTAGCGGGAGAAACGAGCAGTACTTC.

The rearrangement links TRBV7-2 to TRBJ2-3, with 11 positions matching TRBD1. The V segment lost 5 bases and the J segment 6 bases; nucleotides outside the gene matches: 10. This CDR3 comprises 16 residues. Germline V gene sequence: CDR1 SGHTA, CDR2 FQGNSA. In nucleotides, the CDR3 is TGTGCCAGCAGCACAAGGACAGGGGGCGCTTCCGATACGCAGTATTTT. The encoded protein is CASSTRTGGASDTQYF. The whole variable domain, remainder taken from reference TRBV7-2 and TRBJ2-3, is GAGVSQSPSNKVTEKGKDVELRCDPISGHTALYWYRQSLGQGLEFLIYFQGNSAPDKSGLPSDRFSAERTGGSVSTLTIQRTQQEDSAVYLCASSTRTGGASDTQYFGPGTRLTVL.

The chain is built from TRBV4-2 and TRBJ1-1, with a possible D match to TRBD1 (6 bases). Trimming pared 0 bases from V and 1 base from J, leaving 12 bases between. In germline, CDR1 is LGHNA, CDR2 YNFKEQ. The CDR3 has 16 amino acids. CDR3: CASSQDRGGANTEAFF. As DNA, the CDR3 is TGTGCCAGCAGCCAAGATCGCGGGGGGGCGAACACTGAAGCTTTCTTT.

This clonotype was seen repeatedly, ten times or more. V and J are TRBV18 and TRBJ2-4, with 7 bases identical to TRBD1. After removal of 3 bases from V and 4 bases from J, the junction contained 6 bases not matched to a gene. This CDR3 spans 15 amino acids. The germline V gene encodes CDR1 KGHSH and CDR2 LQKENI. This CDR3 is CASSPRGTAKNIQYF. Written as DNA, the CDR3 is TGTGCCAGCTCACCGCGAGGGACAGCGAAAAACATTCAGTACTTC.

The chain links TRBV14 to TRBJ2-5; D call uncertain. The germline gives CDR1 SGHDN, CDR2 FVKESK. CDR3 length: 13 residues. The V end was cut by 0 bases, the J end by 2 bases, with 4 bases between. CDR3 protein: CASSQELQETQYF. The CDR3 nucleotides read TGTGCCAGCAGCCAAGAACTACAAGAGACCCAGTACTTC.

The chain has TRBV2 and TRBJ2-6; no clear D gene. V was clipped by 4 bases and J by 0 bases, with 7 bases between them. Germline-derived CDR1 and CDR2 are SNHLY and FYNNEI. The length of the CDR3 is 15 residues. This CDR3 is CASSVSFSGANVLTF. The CDR3 nucleotides read TGTGCCAGCAGTGTAAGTTTCTCTGGGGCCAACGTCCTGACTTTC.

This clonotype was recorded a few times. This sequence joins TRBV28 and TRBJ2-5; the match to TRBD2 covers 12 bases. Trimming at V came to 3 bases and at J to 7 bases, leaving 9 bases not matched to a gene. Germline CDR1 is MDHEN and CDR2 is SYDVKM. The CDR3 is 16 amino acids. CDR3 residues: CASSFGASGRAGTQYF. In DNA form, the CDR3 reads TGTGCCAGCAGTTTCGGGGCTAGCGGGAGGGCCGGGACCCAGTACTTC.

The rearrangement links TRBV28 to TRBJ2-7; a possible D gene is TRBD1 (5 bases). This CDR3 has 14 amino acids. V was trimmed by 6 bases and J by 0 bases, leaving 12 bases between them. Germline values: CDR1 MDHEN, CDR2 SYDVKM. Written as DNA, the CDR3 is TGTGCCAGCAGCCCCTGGGGCAGCTCCTACGAGCAGTACTTC. Translation: CASSPWGSSYEQYF.

By frequency in the sample, this clonotype is medium-sized. The chain links TRBV10-3 to TRBJ2-1, with 12 bases lining up with TRBD2. The germline gives CDR1 ENHRY, CDR2 SYGVKD. The CDR3 is made up of 17 amino acids. The ends lost 2 bases at V and 0 bases at J; junction bases unmatched: 2. CDR3 bases: TGTGCCATCAGTGAGCGGGGACTAGCGGGCTCCTACAATGAGCAGTTCTTC. This gives the protein CAISERGLAGSYNEQFF.

This clonotype was detected many times. This chain connects TRBV12-3 or TRBV12-4 to TRBJ2-5, with D perhaps matching TRBD2 (6 bases). This CDR3 is 14 amino acids long. Trimming stripped 3 bases from V and 1 base from J, with 9 bases between. The CDR3 DNA sequence: TGTGCCAGCAGTTTGGGGGACTTCCAAGAGACCCAGTACTTC. As protein: CASSLGDFQETQYF.

The sample holds many counts of this clonotype. The DNA for the CDR3 is TGTGCCAGCAGCGCGAACCCGTTCAATGAGCAGTTCTTC. Amino acids: CASSANPFNEQFF. J is TRBJ2-1 and V is TRBV28; D remains unclear. Trimming took 6 bases from V and 6 from J, leaving 12 bases between them. The V gene's germline CDR1 is MDHEN and CDR2 SYDVKM. This CDR3 spans 13 amino acids.

To note about this clonotype: At one of its ends the junction is not consistent with the germline gene, which may arise from a read error. The chain links TRBV20-1 to TRBJ2-7; no clear D gene. The CDR3 sequence is 12 residues long. Germline V gives CDR1 DFQATT, CDR2 SNEGSKA (reference sequence). This CDR3 reads CSASTSLRLPFF. CDR3 coding DNA: TGCAGTGCTAGTACTTCCCTACGGCTACCCTTCTTC.

The chain recombines TRBV20-1 with TRBJ2-1, with D perhaps TRBD1 (6 bases). The ends were cut back, 3 bases at V and 6 bases at J, with 9 bases in the middle. Germline CDR1 is DFQATT and CDR2 is SNEGSKA (reference sequence). The CDR3 runs to 12 residues. Written as DNA, the CDR3 is TGCAGTGCTAGGGACAGATTCAATGAGCAGTTCTTC. It encodes CSARDRFNEQFF.

This clonotype was found a few times. The chain links TRBV7-3 to TRBJ1-1; 7 positions agree with TRBD1. This CDR3 is built from 14 residues. V lost 5 bases and J lost 5; bases outside the gene matches: 8. The germline gives CDR1 SGHTA, CDR2 FQGTGA. CDR3 amino acids: CASSPQGGRTEAFF. DNA for the CDR3: TGTGCCAGCAGCCCTCAGGGGGGGAGGACTGAAGCTTTCTTT.

This clonotype has only one observation. The V gene is TRBV28, the J gene TRBJ2-1; 9 bases line up with TRBD2. Germline values: CDR1 MDHEN, CDR2 SYDVKM. The CDR3 is made up of 12 amino acids. V trimming: 5 bases; J trimming: 15 bases; junction bases outside the gene matches: 8. CDR3: CASSRGTSRGFF. In DNA form, the CDR3 reads TGTGCCAGCAGTAGGGGGACTAGCAGGGGGTTCTTC.

A few counts support this clonotype. The rearrangement uses TRBV5-5 and TRBJ2-6; D possibly corresponds to TRBD1 (5 bases). The ends were cut back, 4 bases at V and 3 bases at J, with 8 bases in the middle. Germline V lookup: CDR1 SGHKS, CDR2 YYEKEE (reference sequence). CDR3 length: 14 amino acids. The CDR3 sequence: CASSLTGGANVLTF. CDR3 DNA sequence: TGTGCCAGCAGCCTTACAGGTGGGGCCAACGTCCTGACTTTC. Combining the CDR3 with reference TRBV5-5 and TRBJ2-6 gives the whole variable domain DAGVTQSPTHLIKTRGQQVTLRCSPISGHKSVSWYQQVLGQGPQFIFQYYEKEERGRGNFPDRFSARQFPNYSSELNVNALLLGDSALYLCASSLTGGANVLTFGAGSRLTVL.